These 8 T cell receptor beta chains share one sample of origin, sequenced in a study of control samples from healthy donors and cancer patients. The assay was immunoSEQ multiplex PCR, and TCRdb's table has in-frame clones only and misses some. The sample consists of tens of thousands of clones, 95% to 97% of them appearing once. The sequencing sample was made of blood. The origin of the receptors is a woman aged 25 to 45 in good health.

This chain joins TRBV13 and TRBJ1-1; possibly TRBD1 for D (5 bases). CDR1 is PRHDT, CDR2 FYEKMQ, per germline (reference sequence). This CDR3 region has 13 residues. Trimming pared 0 bases from V and 3 bases from J, leaving 5 bases between. CDR3 in amino acids: CASSLGGDTEAFF. CDR3 DNA sequence: TGTGCCAGCAGCTTAGGGGGGGACACTGAAGCTTTCTTT.

The chain recombines TRBV12-3 or TRBV12-4 with TRBJ2-7, with D tentatively TRBD1 (6 bases). This CDR3 contains 11 residues. V lost 8 bases, J lost 6 bases, and 11 bases lay in between. The CDR3 DNA follows: TGTGCCAGCGTCAGAGGGGGCGAGCAGTACTTC. This codes for CASVRGGEQYF.

The chain has TRBV21-1 and TRBJ2-2; the D call TRBD2 from the table was never checked on the DNA. TRBV21-1 is deemed a pseudogene. This CDR3 comprises 14 residues. DNA for the CDR3: TGTGCCAGCAGCAAACTCCCCTGCACCGGGGAGCTGTTTTTT. Its protein is CASSKLPCTGELFF.

The V gene is TRBV6-5, the J gene TRBJ2-7, with 11 nucleotides matching TRBD2. This CDR3 has 14 amino acids. The J segment lost 6 bases and the V segment lost 0 bases, leaving 1 base of the junction unmatched. The V gene's germline CDR1 is MNHEY and CDR2 SVGAGI. The CDR3 protein is CASSYSLAGGEQYF. The CDR3 DNA is TGTGCCAGCAGTTACTCTCTAGCGGGAGGCGAGCAGTACTTC.

This chain connects TRBV19 to TRBJ2-6; 9 nucleotides agree with TRBD1. CDR3 size: 17 residues. Unmatched junction bases numbered 9, after V lost 7 bases and J lost 2 bases. Germline V gene lookup returns CDR1 LNHDA and CDR2 SQIVND (reference sequence). CDR3 residues: CASNTPGTGTGANVLTF. CDR3 nucleotide sequence: TGTGCCAGTAACACTCCCGGGACAGGGACTGGGGCCAACGTCCTGACTTTC.

The chain recombines TRBV29-1 with TRBJ2-7; 9 bases match TRBD1. The CDR3 totals 14 residues. Looked up from germline, CDR1 is SQVTM and CDR2 is ANQGSEA. Losses at the gene ends were 1 base for V and 5 bases for J; bases not matched to a gene: 6. The CDR3, as DNA: TGCAGCGTTGAAGGGGGACAGGGTATCAACGAGCAGTACTTC. Residues: CSVEGGQGINEQYF.

V is TRBV6-2 or TRBV6-3 and J is TRBJ2-5; TRBD2 is a possible D gene (6 bases). The CDR3 spans 16 residues. V gave up 5 bases and J gave up 3 bases, with 19 bases separating them. Germline loops: CDR1 MNHEY, CDR2 SVGEGT. Written as DNA, the CDR3 is TGTGCCAGCAGTCGGGACCCGGCGGGATTTAAAGAGACCCAGTACTTC. Translated, it gives CASSRDPAGFKETQYF.

The chain links TRBV4-2 to TRBJ2-2; 10 positions agree with TRBD2. CDR3 size: 18 residues. Trimming cost V 4 bases and J 5 bases; bases outside gene matches: 13. Germline loops: CDR1 LGHNA, CDR2 YNFKEQ. The CDR3 DNA reads TGTGCCAGCAGCCGAGAGAGAATAGCGGGAGGCCGGACCGGGGAGCTGTTTTTT. This translates into CASSRERIAGGRTGELFF.